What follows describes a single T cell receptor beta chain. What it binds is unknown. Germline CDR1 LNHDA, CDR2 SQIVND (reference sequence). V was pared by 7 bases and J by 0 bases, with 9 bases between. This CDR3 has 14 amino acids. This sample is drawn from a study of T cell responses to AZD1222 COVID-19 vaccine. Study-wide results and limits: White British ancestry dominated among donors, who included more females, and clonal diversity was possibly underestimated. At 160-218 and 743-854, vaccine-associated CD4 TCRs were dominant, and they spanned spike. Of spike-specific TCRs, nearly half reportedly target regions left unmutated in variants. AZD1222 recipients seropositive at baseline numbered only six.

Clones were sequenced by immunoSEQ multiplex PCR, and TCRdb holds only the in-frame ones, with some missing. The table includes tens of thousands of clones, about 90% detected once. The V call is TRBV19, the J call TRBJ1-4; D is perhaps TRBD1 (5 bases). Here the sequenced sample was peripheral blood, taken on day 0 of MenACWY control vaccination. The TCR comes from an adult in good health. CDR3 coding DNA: TGTGCCAGTAAGGCACAGGCAACTAATGAAAAACTGTTTTTT. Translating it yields CASKAQATNEKLFF.